This paragraph covers one T cell receptor beta chain sequence. Looked up from germline, CDR1 is MGHRA and CDR2 is YSYEKL. The CDR3 totals 14 residues. Trimming took 1 base from V and 8 from J, leaving 12 bases between them. The sample belongs to a study of shared clonotypes between healthy human individuals. Assay: immunoSEQ multiplex PCR; the TCRdb copy retains only in-frame clones and omits some. In the table there are about 710,000 clones, over 55% of which are singletons. The sequence was obtained from a young woman in good health. The sequenced sample was memory CD4+ T cells sorted from blood. As for subset: CD45RA-negative fraction. This sequence joins TRBV4-1 and TRBJ1-5, with D possibly matching TRBD1 (6 bases). In nucleotides, the CDR3 is TGCGCCAGCAGCCAAGGACAGGTTAATGAGCCCCAGCATTTT. It specifies CASSQGQVNEPQHF.